Listed below are T cell receptor beta chains from one sample, sequenced in a study of cytomegalovirus exposure and HLA in healthy donors. The method was immunoSEQ multiplex PCR; TCRdb's version includes in-frame clones alone and lacks a portion of them. The sample holds 100,000 to 150,000 clones, more than 70% seen once. The sample comprised PBMCs. The receptors originated from a woman in her forties or fifties in good health and CMV-seropositive. The conserved cysteine and the conserved F or W are not part of the CDR3 here. A D gene is named only where the DNA matches it firmly.

D	V	CDR3
TRBD2	TRBV7-2	ASSIELAGTGELF
TRBD1	TRBV9	ASNPSETGRLGYT
TRBD1	TRBV6-1	ASNPTGSRETQY
TRBD2	TRBV5-1	ASSPLAGSYNEQF
TRBD1	TRBV7-9	SSSHGDRANTIY
TRBD1	TRBV5-3	ARTTGQGASNEQF
TRBD2	TRBV9	ASSVVVAGNYNEQF
-	TRBV27	ASSLIGDEKLF
TRBD1	TRBV5-1	ASSLEGAERGYT
-	TRBV6-1	ASSEHRWDTGELF
-	TRBV7-3	ASSSGLRSTGELF
-	TRBV25-1	ASSVSGGNIQY
-	TRBV4-3	ASSQDWTLGRLGGYT
TRBD1	TRBV5-6	ASSPGQGLTYEQY
-	TRBV5-1	ASSWGQNTEAF
TRBD2	TRBV7-9	ASSLITWQREVYTGELF
-	TRBV9	ASSVEGENTEAF
TRBD1	TRBV2	AAGGQGGGYT
TRBD2	TRBV7-2	ASSSSGRSHNEQF
-	TRBV4-3	ASSQDVSNPNRYGYT
-	TRBV7-2	ASSYRAVSYNEQF
-	TRBV2	ASSGSYGYT